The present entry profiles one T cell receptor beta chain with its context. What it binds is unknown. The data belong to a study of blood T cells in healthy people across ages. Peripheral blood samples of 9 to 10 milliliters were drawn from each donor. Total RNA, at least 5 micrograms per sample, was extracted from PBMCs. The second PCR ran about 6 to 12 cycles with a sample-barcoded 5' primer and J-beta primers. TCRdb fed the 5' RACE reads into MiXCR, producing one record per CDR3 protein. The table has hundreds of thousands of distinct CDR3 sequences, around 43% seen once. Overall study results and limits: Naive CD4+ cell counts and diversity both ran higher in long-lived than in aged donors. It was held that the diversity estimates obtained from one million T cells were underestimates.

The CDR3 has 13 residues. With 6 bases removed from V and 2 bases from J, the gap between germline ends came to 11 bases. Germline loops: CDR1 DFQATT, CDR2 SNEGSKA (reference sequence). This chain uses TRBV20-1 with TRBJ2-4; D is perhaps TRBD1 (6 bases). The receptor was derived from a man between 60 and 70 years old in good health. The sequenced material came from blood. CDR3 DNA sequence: TGCAGTGCCCTCAGGGGTTCCAAAAACATTCAGTACTTC. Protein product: CSALRGSKNIQYF.